This T cell receptor (beta chain) came from a study of T cell clusters in autoimmune cytopenias. One tube held mixed TRB-A and TRB-B primer pools for touch-down PCR. Reprocessing the multiplex PCR reads, TCRdb reports a single entry for every CDR3 protein and omits DNA. This repertoire includes about 6,400 distinct CDR3 sequences. General study findings and limits: Clustering suggested that physiological T cell clusters were missing in primary autoimmune cytopenia patients. TRB repertoire shifts in secondary cytopenia and chronic lymphocytic leukemia mostly reflected lymphoma, not autoimmunity.

A note on this clonotype: Its antigen remains unknown.

Approximately 36,000 genome equivalents of blood DNA were amplified for TRB. The data were also submitted as part of a second study, on T cell repertoires in aging, cancer and after chemotherapy. That paper states: Loss of evenness, beyond lost richness, contributed to age-related TCR diversity decline in cancer patients. Across the chemotherapy interval, each cancer cohort showed higher median generation probability, suggesting thymic rebound.

What was sequenced was peripheral blood. The receptor was derived from a human donor in good health.

The CDR3 region is CASSLVSGRTGELFF. V is TRBV7-9 and J is TRBJ2-2; TCRdb returns TRBD1, unconfirmable since there is no DNA. This CDR3 is 15 amino acids long. CDR1 is SEHNR and CDR2 is FQNEAQ in the germline V gene (reference sequence).